The present TCR beta chain was sequenced within a study of cytomegalovirus exposure and HLA in healthy donors. The wider study: The study placed around 85% of its approximately 380 genotyped donors in the Caucasian-associated ancestry cluster.

General observations from the study: Prior analysis indicated that the majority of TCR beta V segments exhibited productivity approximately 87% or approximately 30% of the time.

Primers included in the PCR were 60 Vbeta and 13 Jbeta primers. Method: immunoSEQ multiplex PCR; TCRdb's copy keeps in-frame clones and lacks some. The profile shows around 150,000 clones, around 77% of them singletons. The CDR3 covers 15 residues. In germline, CDR1 is SGHRS, CDR2 YFSETQ. Trimming shortened V by 0 bases and J by 3 bases, and 12 bases separated the two germline ends. Worth noting for this clone: What it recognizes is unknown.

The TCR sequence derives from a woman aged 25 to 39 in good health and CMV-seronegative. Sequenced sample: PBMCs. The chain recombines TRBV5-1 with TRBJ1-1, with D possibly TRBD1 on 6 matching bases. The CDR3 here is CASSLGGGADTEAFF. CDR3 DNA sequence: TGCGCCAGCAGCTTGGGAGGGGGGGCGGACACTGAAGCTTTCTTT.